Listed below are T cell receptor beta chains from one sample, sequenced in a study of T cell repertoires in cytomegalovirus infection. Via MiXCR, TCRdb re-called the reads, giving one row per CDR3 protein. The table shows approximately 1,000,000 distinct CDR3 sequences, with 31% occurring only once. Antigen specificity for these receptors is unknown. Source: cultured CD8+ T cells from PBMCs, taken from culture after CMV antigen stimulation. The receptors shown here come from a human donor in good health (CMV status not recorded). Some clones in this sample may be carry-over from other donors' samples. Both conserved end residues are part of each CDR3. The D gene is left open where the match is weak. Clone size is not always given. Where it is, it says once, few, many or a class for expanded clones.

j_call	d_call	clone_size	v_call	cdr3_nt	cdr3_aa
TRBJ2-5	-	many	TRBV7-8	TGTGCCAGCAGCCCCTCTAAGACCCAGTACTTC	CASSPSKTQYF
TRBJ2-7	TRBD2	once	TRBV7-6	TGTGCCGCCGCAGGGAGGGTAACCTACGAGCAGTACTTC	CAAAGRVTYEQYF
TRBJ1-1	TRBD1	few	TRBV5-6	TGTGCCAGCAACCGGGACAGGGGGCTTTACACTGAAGCTTTCTTT	CASNRDRGLYTEAFF
TRBJ2-7	TRBD2	-	TRBV6-1	TGTGCCAGCAGTCCTGCCGGGACTAGCGGGTACGAGCAGTACTTC	CASSPAGTSGYEQYF
TRBJ2-5	TRBD2	many	TRBV7-8	TGTGCCAGCAGCTCAAGGGAGGGGATGAGAGAGACCCAGTACTTC	CASSSREGMRETQYF
TRBJ1-5	-	few	TRBV4-1	TGCGCCAGCAGCCACTTCAGAGATCAGCCCCAGCATTTT	CASSHFRDQPQHF
TRBJ1-2	-	few	TRBV2	TGTGCCAGCAGTGAAGCGAAGAGGGAGGATGGCTACACCTTC	CASSEAKREDGYTF
TRBJ1-1	-	-	TRBV27	TGTGCCAGCAGTTTGGTCCTCAGGGGAGTCGACACTGAAGCTTTCTTT	CASSLVLRGVDTEAFF
TRBJ2-3	-	-	TRBV27	TGTGCCAGCAGTTTTGGGGGGTCTCCTAACACAGATACGCAGTATTTT	CASSFGGSPNTDTQYF
TRBJ2-1	-	-	TRBV7-2	TGTGCCAGCAGCCTGCGGAGGGTCCATGAGCAGTTCTTC	CASSLRRVHEQFF
TRBJ1-2	-	-	TRBV5-5	TGTGCCAGCAGCCCGTGGGGGGGGGATGGCTACACCTTC	CASSPWGGDGYTF
TRBJ2-2	-	few	TRBV6-2/TRBV6-3	TGTGCCAGCGACCAAGACACCGGGGAGCTGTTTTTT	CASDQDTGELFF
TRBJ2-1	-	few	TRBV19	TGTGCCAGTAGTAAGGACAGCTACAATGAGCAGTTCTTC	CASSKDSYNEQFF
TRBJ1-5	-	few	TRBV4-1	TGCGCCAGCAGCCAAGAGATGGACACGCCATTCAATCAGCCCCAGCATTTT	CASSQEMDTPFNQPQHF
TRBJ1-5	-	-	TRBV27	TGTGCCAGCAGCGGCCTCAATCAGCCCCAGCATTTT	CASSGLNQPQHF
TRBJ2-1	TRBD2	few	TRBV5-1	TGCGCCAGCAGTCAGCGGGGATTCGATGAGCAGTTCTTC	CASSQRGFDEQFF
TRBJ2-2	TRBD1	many	TRBV7-8	TGTGCCAGCAGCTATGGGACAGGGTCCACCGGGGAGCTGTTTTTT	CASSYGTGSTGELFF
TRBJ1-4	-	many	TRBV7-8	TGTGCCAGCAGCTTAGGGGAGGGTTTTATGGGAACTAATGAAAAACTGTTTTTT	CASSLGEGFMGTNEKLFF
TRBJ2-1	-	few	TRBV24-1	TGTGCCACCAGCGCCGGCCTAGGGACTCACAATGAGCAGTTCTTC	CATSAGLGTHNEQFF
TRBJ2-3	-	-	TRBV7-9	TGTGCCAGCAGCCCTACTACGGGCAGGCCGGTTACGCAGTATTTT	CASSPTTGRPVTQYF
TRBJ2-5	-	-	TRBV19	TGTGCCAGTAGTATACTCGTCAACCAAGAGACCCAGTACTTC	CASSILVNQETQYF
TRBJ2-1	-	-	TRBV6-1	TGTGCCAGCAGCTCCGGCGGCTTTCTCAATGAGCAGTTCTTC	CASSSGGFLNEQFF
TRBJ2-4	-	-	TRBV19	TGTGCCAGTAGACCAAGTGGGACCATCGGCATTCAGTACTTC	CASRPSGTIGIQYF
TRBJ2-7	-	few	TRBV27	TGTGCCAGCAGTTCCGGACCGGTACCGAAGTCCTACGAGCAGTACTTC	CASSSGPVPKSYEQYF
TRBJ2-1	-	-	TRBV6-6	TGTGCCAGCAGCGACGGAGTCATTTGGTTCTTC	CASSDGVIWFF